Here is one TCR beta chain with its context. Its cognate antigen is unknown. This sample was taken from a study of OX40 agonist ivuxolimab in advanced cancers. In the study overall: Earlier treatment with anti-PD-1, anti-PD-L1 or anti-CTLA-4 was permitted, and approximately 38% had received some. General observations from the study: Determination of antigen specificity was not performed for the expanded peripheral T cells.

Germline CDR1 reads LGHNA; CDR2 reads YSLEER. This CDR3 contains 13 residues. V lost 1 base and J 5 bases, leaving 8 bases between the germline ends. Using immunoSEQ multiplex PCR, the repertoire was profiled, and TCRdb retains in-frame clones only, with some absent. This sample yields around 62,000 clones, of which approximately 91% are seen a single time; approximately 0.25% belongs to the top ten. The V gene is TRBV4-3, the J gene TRBJ1-1; D gene ambiguous. Source: CD4+ or CD8+ T cells sorted from blood, taken in a trial of the OX40 agonist ivuxolimab. The receptor was derived from an adult with an advanced solid tumor such as melanoma, head and neck, liver or kidney cancer. CDR3 sequence: CASSQVVGTEAFF. The CDR3 coding sequence is TGCGCCAGCAGCCAAGTAGTGGGGACTGAAGCTTTCTTT.